This passage covers 26 T cell receptor beta chains from one sample sequenced in a study of T-cell reconstitution after alpha-beta-depleted transplantation in children. The TCRbeta library was prepared with unique molecular identifiers. One entry per CDR3 protein results from TCRdb running MiXCR on the PCR reads. The sample shows 440,000 or so distinct CDR3 sequences, about 11% of them seen only once. Material: PBMCs from the stem cell graft donor, obtained from the stem cell graft. Receptors were obtained from a human donor who donated a stem cell graft to a child with acute myeloid leukemia.

The chain employs TRBV7-7 and TRBJ2-2; no reliable D call. CDR1 is SSHAT and CDR2 is FNYEAQ in the germline V gene (reference sequence). This CDR3 spans 13 amino acids. CDR3 loop: CAILRGNTGELFF. Here the CDR3 DNA reads TGTGCTATCCTCCGAGGGAACACCGGGGAGCTGTTTTTT.

The rearrangement links TRBV5-1 to TRBJ2-1, with 11 bases aligning to TRBD2. There are 15 residues in the CDR3. V lost 5 bases to trimming and J lost 5 bases; unmatched junction nucleotides: 6. The germline CDR1 and CDR2 sequences are SGHRS and YFSETQ. CDR3 sequence: CASRKAGLADNEQFF. CDR3 in DNA: TGCGCCAGCAGGAAAGCGGGACTAGCGGACAATGAGCAGTTCTTC.

The rearrangement uses TRBV5-1 and TRBJ2-5, with D possibly matching TRBD1 (6 bases). In germline, CDR1 is SGHRS, CDR2 YFSETQ. CDR3 length: 15 amino acids. V was cut by 4 bases and J by 1 base, with 14 bases left in between. Here the CDR3 DNA reads TGCGCCAGCAGCACCTCAGGGGCTCCCCAAGAGACCCAGTACTTC. It yields the protein CASSTSGAPQETQYF.

This clonotype was seen ten or more times. The V gene is TRBV12-3 or TRBV12-4, the J gene TRBJ2-3, with 8 bases fitting TRBD2. The CDR3 has 12 residues. Trimming cost V 5 bases and J 13 bases; bases outside gene matches: 8. The CDR3 bases are TGTGCCAGCAGTCAACCGGGACTAGTTGAGTATTTT. Its protein product is CASSQPGLVEYF.

This clonotype was found many times. This chain connects TRBV5-6 to TRBJ1-6; TRBD1 is a possible D gene (6 bases). Germline CDR1 is SGHDT and CDR2 is YYEEEE. V was pared by 1 base and J by 10 bases, with 15 bases between. The CDR3 is 15 residues long. CDR3 coding DNA: TGTGCCAGCAGCTTGTCACAGGGACTTATCTCACCCCTCCACTTT. This gives the protein CASSLSQGLISPLHF.

This clonotype was detected many times. This chain connects TRBV7-8 to TRBJ2-5, with 7 bases identical to TRBD1. V shed 5 bases and J 1 base; nucleotides not matched to a gene: 7. Germline V CDR1 and CDR2: SGHVS, FQNEAQ. This CDR3 is built from 15 residues. The DNA for the CDR3 is TGTGCCAGCAGCCACGGAAGACAGGGCCAAGAGACCCAGTACTTC. It yields the protein CASSHGRQGQETQYF.

The chain joins TRBV20-1 to TRBJ2-1; a possible D gene is TRBD2 (5 bases). The ends were cut back, 2 bases at V and 8 bases at J, with 7 bases in the middle. The CDR3 contains 11 residues. Germline V gene data show CDR1 as DFQATT and CDR2 as SNEGSKA (reference sequence). CDR3 sequence reads: CSARLDYEQFF. The CDR3, as DNA: TGCAGTGCTAGACTGGACTATGAGCAGTTCTTC.

This chain uses TRBV4-3 with TRBJ1-3, with D tentatively TRBD1 (6 bases). Germline V gives CDR1 LGHNA, CDR2 YSLEER. Trimming took 1 base from V and 0 from J, leaving 7 bases between them. The CDR3 extends over 15 amino acids. The CDR3 spells CASSQATGSGNTIYF. As DNA, the CDR3 is TGCGCCAGCAGCCAAGCGACAGGCTCTGGAAACACCATATATTTT.

This clonotype turned up a few times. The chain carries TRBV14 and TRBJ1-6; no firm D call. There are 13 residues in the CDR3. Germline-derived CDR1 and CDR2 are SGHDN and FVKESK. Trimming took off 1 base at V and 5 bases at J, with 3 bases between the two ends. The DNA for the CDR3 is TGTGCCAGCAGCCAAGTAGATAATTCACCCCTCCACTTT. Residues: CASSQVDNSPLHF.

This clonotype was recorded a few times. V gene TRBV4-2 combines with J gene TRBJ1-5; D is undetermined. V dropped 0 bases and J dropped 0 bases, with 9 bases sitting between them. Germline V CDR1 and CDR2: LGHNA, YNFKEQ. The CDR3 is 16 amino acids. The CDR3 spells CASSQDSQSSNQPQHF. The CDR3 coding sequence is TGTGCCAGCAGCCAAGATAGCCAGAGTAGCAATCAGCCCCAGCATTTT.

The J gene is TRBJ1-1, the V gene TRBV11-2, with a possible D match to TRBD1 (5 bases). CDR1 SGHAT and CDR2 FQNNGV come from the germline V gene. The ends were cut back, 4 bases at V and 3 bases at J, with 12 bases in the middle. CDR3 size: 14 residues. The CDR3 sequence is CASSSAGRYTEAFF. Here the CDR3 DNA reads TGTGCCAGCAGCTCCGCGGGGCGATACACTGAAGCTTTCTTT.

The CDR3: CASSLTSSGSEQYF. The DNA for the CDR3 is TGTGCCAGCAGCTTAACCTCTAGCGGGAGCGAGCAGTACTTC. The chain is built from TRBV7-2 and TRBJ2-7; 10 nucleotides match TRBD2. The CDR3 runs 14 residues. V lost 2 bases and J lost 6; bases outside the gene matches: 4. CDR1 is SGHTA, CDR2 FQGNSA, per germline.

Ten or more counts support this clonotype. The gene calls are TRBV20-1 and TRBJ2-1; 8 positions match TRBD2. The CDR3 has 16 residues. Germline CDR1 and CDR2: DFQATT and SNEGSKA (reference sequence). With 0 bases clipped from V and 10 bases from J, the junction kept 14 bases outside the gene matches. This CDR3 reads CSARDRASGWHGEQFF. The CDR3 DNA reads as TGCAGTGCTAGAGATCGTGCTAGCGGGTGGCACGGGGAGCAGTTCTTC.

This clonotype was seen a few times. A much larger clone is a single base away; this may be a read error. V is TRBV9 and J is TRBJ2-5; 12 positions match TRBD2. CDR1 and CDR2 from the germline V gene are SGDLS and YYNGEE. The CDR3 consists of 15 residues. V trimming: 1 base; J trimming: 5 bases; junction bases outside the gene matches: 3. The CDR3 loop reads CASSVLAGGPETQYF. DNA for the CDR3: TGTGCCAGCAGCGTACTAGCGGGGGGGCCTGAGACCCAGTACTTC.

The chain is built from TRBV6-5 and TRBJ1-2, with D maybe TRBD1 (5 bases). The length of the CDR3 is 14 residues. Germline CDR1 and CDR2: MNHEY and SVGAGI. V shed 2 bases and J shed 1 base, with 8 bases lying between them. This CDR3 is CASSYRDHNYGYTF. The DNA for the CDR3 is TGTGCCAGCAGTTACCGGGACCATAACTATGGCTACACCTTC.

The CDR3 loop reads CASSPGQGLTDTQYF. In DNA, the CDR3 is TGTGCCAGCAGCCCCGGACAAGGTCTCACAGATACGCAGTATTTT. This chain uses TRBV5-6 with TRBJ2-3; tentatively, D is TRBD1 (5 bases). V lost 4 bases, J lost 2 bases, and 14 bases lay in between. Germline V gives CDR1 SGHDT, CDR2 YYEEEE. The CDR3 totals 15 residues.

This clonotype was seen a handful of times. Possible read error: a much larger clone is one base away. This chain uses TRBV3-1 with TRBJ2-6, with D possibly matching TRBD1 (6 bases). Germline V gene lookup returns CDR1 LGHDT and CDR2 YNNKEL (reference sequence). The CDR3 has 17 amino acids. In nucleotides, the CDR3 is TGTGCCAGCAGCCAAGATGGGACAAACGCTGGGGCCAACGGCCTGACTTTC. Amino acid sequence: CASSQDGTNAGANGLTF.

The V gene is TRBV6-2 or TRBV6-3, the J gene TRBJ2-3; perhaps TRBD2 as D (6 bases). Germline V gene lookup returns CDR1 MNHEY and CDR2 SVGEGT. The V end lost 6 bases, the J end lost 5 bases, and 12 bases lay between the germline ends. The CDR3 spans 13 residues. CDR3 in amino acids: CASRTGVEDTQYF. CDR3 sequence (DNA): TGTGCCAGCAGAACGGGAGTAGAAGATACGCAGTATTTT.

In its sample, this clonotype was seen many times. CDR3 bases: TGTGCCAGCAGTGAATCGGGGGTCCAAGAGACCCAGTACTTC. Amino acid sequence: CASSESGVQETQYF. The chain links TRBV25-1 to TRBJ2-5, with D perhaps matching TRBD2 (6 bases). Germline CDR1 MGHDK, CDR2 SYGVNS. The CDR3 loop spans 14 amino acids. Trimming cost V 1 base and J 1 base, with 7 bases left between them. Using reference TRBV25-1 and TRBJ2-5 for the parts outside the CDR3, the full variable domain is EADIYQTPRYLVIGTGKKITLECSQTMGHDKMYWYQQDPGMELHLIHYSYGVNSTEKGDLSSESTVSRIRTEHFPLTLESARPSHTSQYLCASSESGVQETQYFGPGTRLLVL.

The rearrangement links TRBV25-1 to TRBJ2-2, with no clear D. The V end lost 6 bases, the J end lost 6 bases, and 11 bases lay between the germline ends. The germline V gene encodes CDR1 MGHDK and CDR2 SYGVNS. CDR3 length: 13 amino acids. The CDR3: CASSGMGSGELFF. Here the CDR3 DNA reads TGTGCCAGCAGCGGAATGGGGTCCGGGGAGCTGTTTTTT.

The J gene is TRBJ2-3, the V gene TRBV5-1; D is unclear. V lost 0 bases and J 5 bases, leaving 7 bases between the germline ends. This CDR3 contains 13 residues. Germline-derived CDR1 and CDR2 are SGHRS and YFSETQ. CDR3 residues: CASSLGYRDTQYF. The CDR3 DNA is TGCGCCAGCAGCTTGGGGTACCGAGATACGCAGTATTTT.

This chain links TRBV3-1 with TRBJ1-2; the match to TRBD1 covers 12 bases. Germline V CDR1 and CDR2: LGHDT, YNNKEL (reference sequence). V lost 7 bases and J lost 8; bases outside the gene matches: 8. The CDR3 contains 14 residues. The CDR3 bases are TGTGCCAGCAACGGTCCCGGGACAGGGGGCGGCTACACCTTC. This gives the protein CASNGPGTGGGYTF.

V is TRBV4-3 and J is TRBJ2-3; 11 bases are shared with TRBD1. CDR3 length: 16 residues. The germline CDR1 and CDR2 sequences are LGHNA and YSLEER. Losses at the gene ends were 3 bases for V and 3 bases for J; bases not matched to a gene: 5. The CDR3 is CASSQGGQGVTDTQYF. CDR3 DNA sequence: TGCGCCAGCAGCCAGGGGGGACAGGGGGTAACAGATACGCAGTATTTT.

This clonotype was seen ten or more times. The rearrangement uses TRBV7-2 and TRBJ2-1, with no clear D. Between the trimmed V and J ends, which lost 9 bases and 1 base, there was a span of 10 bases. This CDR3 is built from 13 residues. The germline gives CDR1 SGHTA, CDR2 FQGNSA. The CDR3: CASFGQSYNEQFF. As DNA, the CDR3 is TGTGCCAGTTTTGGGCAGTCCTACAATGAGCAGTTCTTC.

A few counts support this clonotype. This chain links TRBV9 with TRBJ2-1, with 7 bases fitting TRBD1. CDR1 and CDR2 (germline): SGDLS, YYNGEE. The trim removed 4 bases at V and 6 bases at J, leaving 13 bases unmatched. There are 16 residues in the CDR3. The CDR3 DNA follows: TGTGCCAGCAGCCCAGACAGGGCAGGAGTGCGCAATGAGCAGTTCTTC. This encodes CASSPDRAGVRNEQFF.

This clonotype was detected many times. The V gene is TRBV3-1, the J gene TRBJ2-7; no reliable D call. Germline CDR1 and CDR2: LGHDT and YNNKEL (reference sequence). There are 18 residues in the CDR3. The V end was cut by 3 bases, the J end by 0 bases, with 21 bases between. CDR3 DNA: TGTGCCAGCAGCCATCAGACCCCGACACCTCAACGCTCCTACGAGCAGTACGTC. Residues: CASSHQTPTPQRSYEQYV.